These 12 T cell receptor beta chains came from one sample sequenced in a study of blood T cells in healthy people across ages. Primed by a sample-barcoded 5' primer and a J-beta primer mix, a second PCR proceeded for about 6 to 12 cycles. Each CDR3 protein gets one entry after TCRdb re-called the 5' RACE reads with MiXCR. This sample has around 1,800,000 distinct CDR3 sequences, with approximately 40% found just once. Sample: blood. The receptors derive from a human donor in good health.

This clonotype has only one observation. This chain connects TRBV19 to TRBJ1-5; 8 bases agree with TRBD1. Germline V CDR1 and CDR2: LNHDA, SQIVND (reference sequence). V lost 7 bases, J lost 2 bases, and 19 bases stayed unmatched. The CDR3 covers 19 residues. The CDR3, as DNA: TGTGCCAGTATCCCCTTGGGACAGGTCTCTCCGGGTGGCAATCAGCCCCAGCATTTT. Residues: CASIPLGQVSPGGNQPQHF.

This chain uses TRBV9 with TRBJ1-2, with 7 nucleotides matching TRBD1. The CDR3 runs to 13 residues. After removal of 0 bases from V and 7 bases from J, the junction contained 3 bases not matched to a gene. Germline V gene data show CDR1 as SGDLS and CDR2 as YYNGEE. The CDR3 nucleotides read TGTGCCAGCAGCGTAGACCAGGGGGTTGGCTACACCTTC. This gives the protein CASSVDQGVGYTF.

The chain uses TRBV28 and TRBJ1-4; no reliable D call. Germline lookup yields CDR1 MDHEN and CDR2 SYDVKM. This CDR3 region has 15 residues. V lost 8 bases and J 5 bases, leaving 18 bases between the germline ends. CDR3 coding DNA: TGTGCCAGCCTCCCCATCGGAGAAAAGAATGAAAAACTGTTTTTT. It encodes CASLPIGEKNEKLFF. Filled out from reference TRBV28 and TRBJ1-4, the complete variable domain reads DVKVTQSSRYLVKRTGEKVFLECVQDMDHENMFWYRQDPGLGLRLIYFSYDVKMKEKGDIPEGYSVSREKKERFSLILESASTNQTSMYLCASLPIGEKNEKLFFGSGTQLSVL.

The chain employs TRBV12-3 or TRBV12-4 and TRBJ1-6; D gene ambiguous. Trimming shortened V by 7 bases and J by 8 bases, and 15 bases separated the two germline ends. The CDR3 is 14 residues long. The CDR3 DNA follows: TGTGCCAGCAAAAATCCCGATTTGGATTCACCCCTCCACTTT. Translation gives CASKNPDLDSPLHF.

This clonotype was counted between two and nine times. This chain joins TRBV5-1 and TRBJ2-5, with 7 bases that match TRBD2. With 0 bases clipped from V and 11 bases from J, the junction kept 7 bases outside the gene matches. CDR1 is SGHRS, CDR2 YFSETQ, per germline. The CDR3 is made up of 13 amino acids. CDR3: CASSLATRGEQYF. CDR3 DNA sequence: TGCGCCAGCAGCTTGGCTACCCGGGGGGAGCAGTACTTC.

This clonotype occurred a few times. This chain uses TRBV4-2 with TRBJ2-5; D unresolved. The CDR3 has 15 amino acids. In germline, CDR1 is LGHNA, CDR2 YNFKEQ. V shed 0 bases and J shed 2 bases, with 10 bases lying between them. The CDR3 protein is CASSQDVASQETQYF. As DNA, the CDR3 is TGTGCCAGCAGCCAAGATGTCGCTAGTCAAGAGACCCAGTACTTC.

The chain couples TRBV6-5 to TRBJ1-5; D perhaps matches TRBD1 (6 bases). From germline, CDR1 is MNHEY and CDR2 SVGAGI. This CDR3 has 14 residues. Trimming took off 6 bases at V and 5 bases at J, with 14 bases between the two ends. The CDR3 spells CASRYGSGDQPQHF. Here the CDR3 DNA reads TGTGCCAGCAGATACGGGTCAGGGGATCAGCCCCAGCATTTT.

The V call is TRBV30, the J call TRBJ2-3; TRBD2 might be the D (6 bases). The CDR3 covers 17 residues. V was trimmed by 0 bases and J by 1 base, leaving 17 bases between them. Germline V lookup: CDR1 GTSNPN, CDR2 SVGIG (reference sequence). Here the CDR3 reads CAWSVPVTGTRTDTQYF. CDR3 DNA: TGTGCCTGGAGTGTACCCGTAACCGGGACTCGCACAGATACGCAGTATTTT.

In this sample, this clonotype turned up many times. The V gene is TRBV7-2, the J gene TRBJ1-2, with 7 bases matching TRBD1. This CDR3 comprises 13 residues. Germline V gives CDR1 SGHTA, CDR2 FQGNSA. V lost 4 bases, J lost 4 bases, and 3 bases stayed unmatched. As DNA, the CDR3 is TGTGCCAGCAGCTCGGGGACAGTCTATGGCTACACCTTC. Amino acids: CASSSGTVYGYTF. Full variable domain (outside the CDR3, taken from reference TRBV7-2 and TRBJ1-2): GAGVSQSPSNKVTEKGKDVELRCDPISGHTALYWYRQSLGQGLEFLIYFQGNSAPDKSGLPSDRFSAERTGGSVSTLTIQRTQQEDSAVYLCASSSGTVYGYTFGSGTRLTVV.

The rearrangement joins TRBV28 to TRBJ1-5; 8 bases are a match to TRBD1. Germline CDR1 is MDHEN and CDR2 is SYDVKM. V shed 3 bases and J 1 base; nucleotides not matched to a gene: 17. This CDR3 has 20 amino acids. The CDR3 here is CASSFGVGTGVRGSNQPQHF. The CDR3, as DNA: TGTGCCAGCAGTTTTGGAGTAGGGACAGGCGTTAGGGGGAGCAATCAGCCCCAGCATTTT.

The rearrangement joins TRBV4-1 to TRBJ1-2, with a tentative D call TRBD1 (5 bases). Germline CDR1 MGHRA, CDR2 YSYEKL. V gave up 0 bases and J gave up 4 bases, with 9 bases separating them. The CDR3 is made up of 14 amino acids. This CDR3 is CASSQDQGPYGYTF. In DNA, the CDR3 is TGCGCCAGCAGCCAAGATCAGGGTCCCTATGGCTACACCTTC.

The chain uses TRBV12-5 and TRBJ2-3, with D possibly matching TRBD1 (6 bases). Germline assignment: CDR1 LGHNT and CDR2 FRNRAP. The CDR3 length is 18 residues. Trimming shortened V by 0 bases and J by 2 bases, and 18 bases separated the two germline ends. The CDR3 is CASGLVRMGARNTDTQYF. CDR3 coding DNA: TGTGCTAGTGGTTTGGTACGAATGGGGGCACGAAACACAGATACGCAGTATTTT.